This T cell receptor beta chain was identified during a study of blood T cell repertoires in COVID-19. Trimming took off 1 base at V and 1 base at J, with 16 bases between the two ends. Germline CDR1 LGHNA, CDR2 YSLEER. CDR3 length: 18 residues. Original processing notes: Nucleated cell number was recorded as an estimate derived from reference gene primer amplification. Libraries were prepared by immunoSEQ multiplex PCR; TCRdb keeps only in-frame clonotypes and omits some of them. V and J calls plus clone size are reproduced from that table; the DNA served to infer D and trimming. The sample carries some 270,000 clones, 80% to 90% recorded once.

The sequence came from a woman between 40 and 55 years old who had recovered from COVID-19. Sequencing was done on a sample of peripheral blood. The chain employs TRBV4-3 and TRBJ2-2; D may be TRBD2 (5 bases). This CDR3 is CASSQGRGWSENTGELFF. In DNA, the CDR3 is TGCGCCAGCAGCCAAGGTCGGGGTTGGAGTGAGAACACCGGGGAGCTGTTTTTT.